A single sample gave rise to the 23 T cell receptor beta chains below, sequenced in a study of blood T cell repertoires in COVID-19. The assay was immunoSEQ multiplex PCR, and TCRdb's table has in-frame clones only and misses some. The sample yields about 160,000 clones, roughly 84% seen once. Source material: peripheral blood. All receptors come from a woman aged 45 to 65 with COVID-19, enrolled during active disease.

CDR3 sequence reads: CATSENHRVENTDTQYF. The CDR3 nucleotides are TGTGCCACCAGTGAGAATCACAGGGTGGAGAACACAGATACGCAGTATTTT. The chain links TRBV24-1 to TRBJ2-3, with D perhaps matching TRBD1 (6 bases). V lost 4 bases and J 2 bases, leaving 18 bases between the germline ends. CDR1 and CDR2 from the germline V gene are KGHDR and SFDVKD. The CDR3 has 17 amino acids.

The rearrangement uses TRBV4-1 and TRBJ1-1; 7 bases match TRBD1. Per the germline V gene, CDR1 is MGHRA and CDR2 is YSYEKL. Unmatched junction bases numbered 4, after V lost 2 bases and J lost 1 base. The length of the CDR3 is 15 residues. CDR3 protein: CASSQPTGANTEAFF. The CDR3 bases are TGCGCCAGCAGCCAACCAACAGGGGCGAACACTGAAGCTTTCTTT.

CDR3 sequence: CAWRLGSFAFF. CDR3 in DNA: TGTGCCTGGAGGCTAGGTAGTTTCGCGTTCTTC. This chain uses TRBV30 with TRBJ2-1; no definite D call. The CDR3 has 11 amino acids. V lost 3 bases, J lost 15 bases, and 15 bases lay in between. The germline V gene has CDR1 GTSNPN and CDR2 SVGIG (reference sequence).

This clone turned up a few times. A much larger clone differs by one base, so this may be a read error. Other DNA sequences in the same sample also yield this CDR3. The chain uses TRBV6-6 and TRBJ1-1; D uncertain. The germline V and J ends were trimmed by 0 bases and 1 base, with 6 bases remaining between them. The CDR3 runs 14 residues. CDR1 MNHNY and CDR2 SVGAGI come from the germline V gene (reference sequence). CDR3 residues: CASSYSEGNTEAFF. CDR3 nucleotides: TGTGCCAGCAGTTACTCGGAGGGGAACACTGAAGCTTTCTTT.

V and J are TRBV3-1 (or the pseudogene TRBV3-2) and TRBJ1-1, with TRBD1 matching over 8 bases. The CDR3 sequence is 18 residues long. Germline CDR1 reads LGHDT; CDR2 reads YNNKEL (reference sequence). The V gene end was trimmed by 3 bases and the J gene end by 1 base; junction bases not matched to a gene: 13. CDR3 residues: CASSHEGQARSQNTEAFF. In nucleotides, the CDR3 is TGTGCCAGCAGCCACGAGGGACAGGCCAGATCCCAGAACACTGAAGCTTTCTTT.

V gene TRBV6-5 combines with J gene TRBJ2-3, with 8 positions matching TRBD2. This CDR3 spans 14 amino acids. V lost 8 bases and J lost 5; bases outside the gene matches: 9. CDR1 is MNHEY, CDR2 SVGAGI, per germline. CDR3 residues: CASFRGGGGDTQYF. The CDR3 nucleotides read TGTGCCAGCTTCCGGGGGGGCGGGGGAGATACGCAGTATTTT.

This clone has only a few counts. The chain combines TRBV24-1 with TRBJ2-2; D gene uncertain. V was cut by 4 bases and J by 2 bases, with 13 bases left in between. The germline V gene encodes CDR1 KGHDR and CDR2 SFDVKD. The CDR3 spans 16 residues. CDR3 sequence: CATSEGTPINTGELFF. In DNA, the CDR3 is TGTGCCACCAGTGAGGGCACTCCAATCAACACCGGGGAGCTGTTTTTT.

V and J are TRBV5-6 and TRBJ1-1; 10 bases align to TRBD1. This CDR3 is 14 amino acids long. Germline V gene data show CDR1 as SGHDT and CDR2 as YYEEEE. Trimming took 5 bases from V and 0 from J; bases not matched to a gene: 1. CDR3 DNA: TGTGCCAGCAGGGGACAGGGGATGAACACTGAAGCTTTCTTT. Protein sequence: CASRGQGMNTEAFF.

CDR3 loop: CASSAGQGLGEQYF. CDR3 coding DNA: TGTGCCAGCAGCGCTGGACAGGGGCTGGGCGAGCAGTACTTC. The chain has TRBV9 and TRBJ2-7, with 9 nucleotides matching TRBD1. The length of the CDR3 is 14 residues. Trimming at V came to 3 bases and at J to 6 bases, leaving 7 bases not matched to a gene. Germline CDR1 SGDLS, CDR2 YYNGEE. Drawing the rest from reference TRBV9 and TRBJ2-7, the complete variable domain is DSGVTQTPKHLITATGQRVTLRCSPRSGDLSVYWYQQSLDQGLQFLIQYYNGEERAKGNILERFSAQQFPDLHSELNLSSLELGDSALYFCASSAGQGLGEQYFGPGTRLTVT.

The rearrangement joins TRBV3-1 (or the pseudogene TRBV3-2) to TRBJ1-5, with TRBD1 matching 9 bases. Losses at the gene ends were 0 bases for V and 4 bases for J; bases not matched to a gene: 1. The CDR3 loop spans 15 amino acids. Per the germline V gene, CDR1 is LGHDT and CDR2 is YNNKEL (reference sequence). CDR3 protein: CASSQDGTGNQPQHF. The CDR3 DNA sequence: TGTGCCAGCAGCCAAGATGGGACAGGGAATCAGCCCCAGCATTTT.

The chain links TRBV27 to TRBJ1-5; TRBD1 agrees at 9 bases. CDR1 and CDR2 from the germline V gene are MNHEY and SMNVEV (reference sequence). This CDR3 region has 14 residues. V lost 4 bases and J lost 5; bases outside the gene matches: 3. Here the CDR3 reads CASSYRGPDQPQHF. Written as DNA, the CDR3 is TGTGCCAGCAGTTACAGGGGGCCAGATCAGCCCCAGCATTTT.

The V and J genes are TRBV19 and TRBJ1-5, with TRBD1 matching over 9 bases. This CDR3 is built from 16 residues. Germline-derived CDR1 and CDR2 are LNHDA and SQIVND (reference sequence). J gave up 1 base and V 5 bases, and 6 bases lay outside the gene matches. This chain's CDR3 is CASSPWDRASNQPQHF. CDR3 in DNA: TGTGCCAGTAGTCCCTGGGACAGGGCAAGCAATCAGCCCCAGCATTTT.

This clone has just one count. This chain uses TRBV20-1 with TRBJ2-4; D gene unclear. Germline V CDR1 and CDR2: DFQATT, SNEGSKA (reference sequence). Trimming cost V 3 bases and J 0 bases, with 6 bases left between them. The CDR3 length is 13 residues. CDR3 residues: CSASGIAKNIQYF. The CDR3 region has the DNA TGCAGTGCTAGTGGTATAGCCAAAAACATTCAGTACTTC.

J is TRBJ1-5 and V is TRBV4-2, with D uncertain. V lost 0 bases, J lost 0 bases, and 6 bases lay in between. The CDR3 contains 15 residues. Germline-derived CDR1 and CDR2 are LGHNA and YNFKEQ. CDR3 in amino acids: CASSQERISNQPQHF. The CDR3 DNA is TGTGCCAGCAGCCAAGAGAGGATTAGCAATCAGCCCCAGCATTTT.

The chain couples TRBV12-3 or TRBV12-4 to TRBJ1-2; tentatively, D is TRBD1 (5 bases). Trimming removed 6 bases at V and 8 bases at J, with 13 bases between. The CDR3 totals 12 residues. The CDR3 sequence is CASSAGRGGYTF. The CDR3 DNA sequence: TGTGCCAGCAGCGCAGGGAGGGGAGGCTACACCTTC.

This sequence joins TRBV5-4 and TRBJ1-2; 8 bases line up with TRBD1. This CDR3 spans 14 amino acids. The V and J ends lost 6 bases and 5 bases, in that order; junction bases with no gene match: 9. Germline loops: CDR1 SGHNT, CDR2 YYREEE (reference sequence). CDR3 amino acids: CASTPGQEGYGYTF. The DNA for the CDR3 is TGTGCCAGCACTCCGGGACAGGAGGGGTATGGCTACACCTTC.

This chain links TRBV5-4 with TRBJ2-5, with 7 bases fitting TRBD2. V shed 1 base, J shed 5 bases, and the junction held 8 bases outside the gene matches. Germline V CDR1 and CDR2: SGHNT, YYREEE (reference sequence). The CDR3 length is 15 residues. The CDR3 DNA reads TGTGCCAGCAGCTTGTGGCTAGCGGCGGGGGAGACCCAGTACTTC. Its protein is CASSLWLAAGETQYF.

The chain is built from TRBV30 and TRBJ2-7, with D maybe TRBD1 (6 bases). CDR1 GTSNPN and CDR2 SVGIG come from the germline V gene (reference sequence). This CDR3 is 14 amino acids long. V dropped 2 bases and J dropped 2 bases, with 13 bases sitting between them. The CDR3 sequence: CAWSIKGGTYEQYF. The CDR3 region has the DNA TGTGCCTGGAGTATCAAAGGGGGTACCTACGAGCAGTACTTC.

The DNA of the CDR3 is TGTGCCATCAGTGAGCCTGCTAGCGGGCGCTACACAGATACGCAGTATTTT. This encodes CAISEPASGRYTDTQYF. J is TRBJ2-3 and V is TRBV10-3; 8 bases match TRBD2. The germline V gene has CDR1 ENHRY and CDR2 SYGVKD. The CDR3 totals 17 residues. J gave up 2 bases and V 2 bases, and 9 bases lay outside the gene matches.

The chain links TRBV5-1 to TRBJ1-3, with no clear D. CDR1 and CDR2 from the germline V gene are SGHRS and YFSETQ. This CDR3 has 17 amino acids. With 0 bases removed from V and 2 bases from J, the gap between germline ends came to 15 bases. CDR3 region: CASSLEGMQSAGNTIYF. The CDR3 DNA follows: TGCGCCAGCAGCTTGGAAGGAATGCAAAGCGCTGGAAACACCATATATTTT.

V and J are TRBV19 and TRBJ2-3; TRBD1 is a possible D gene (6 bases). The CDR3 covers 15 residues. The germline V gene has CDR1 LNHDA and CDR2 SQIVND (reference sequence). The V and J ends lost 1 base and 4 bases respectively, with 12 bases between them. CDR3 sequence (DNA): TGTGCCAGTAGTATAGGAACTGGACAGTCAGATACGCAGTATTTT. Translation: CASSIGTGQSDTQYF.

The CDR3 DNA sequence: TGTGCCAGCAGGGTGGGGGGAGAGGGCTACACCTTC. Translation: CASRVGGEGYTF. The chain joins TRBV5-4 to TRBJ1-2, with D perhaps TRBD1 (5 bases). The V end lost 5 bases, the J end lost 8 bases, and 13 bases lay between the germline ends. The CDR3 spans 12 residues. Per germline, CDR1 SGHNT and CDR2 YYREEE (reference sequence).

The chain recombines TRBV14 with TRBJ2-5, with a tentative D call TRBD2 (5 bases). V was cut by 3 bases and J by 7 bases, with 9 bases left in between. The CDR3 contains 12 residues. Germline V gives CDR1 SGHDN, CDR2 FVKESK. The CDR3 DNA is TGTGCCAGCAGCCACCTGGCGGGGACCCAGTACTTC. Its translation: CASSHLAGTQYF.